This T cell receptor beta chain comes out of a study of blood T cell repertoires in COVID-19. At the level of the study: Both acute and convalescent COVID-19 samples were obtained from the United States, Italy and Spain.

Assay used: immunoSEQ multiplex PCR; TCRdb lists only in-frame clones, some missing. The repertoire includes approximately 140,000 clones, almost 90% of them detected once, and 2% to 2.5% sits in the top ten. The source is a human donor in a cohort sampled during active COVID-19. Sequenced sample: peripheral blood.

The CDR3 bases are TGTGCCAGCAGCACTAGCCTTGGGCCGGGGACCCAGTACTTC. It translates to CASSTSLGPGTQYF. This sequence joins TRBV7-9 and TRBJ2-5; tentatively, D is TRBD2 (6 bases). Trimming shortened V by 5 bases and J by 7 bases, and 17 bases separated the two germline ends. Germline V gene sequence: CDR1 SEHNR, CDR2 FQNEAQ (reference sequence). This CDR3 comprises 14 residues.